This TCR beta chain was recovered during a study of cytomegalovirus exposure and HLA in healthy donors (dated by TCRdb to the late 2010s). In the study overall: According to an earlier analysis of 550 to 700 of the donors, some 180 million T cells yielded some 110 million unique TCR beta sequences and about 300 Gb of sequence data. An early release covering just under 650 HLA-typed donors comprised roughly 300 gigabases of sequencing data and around 85 million unique TCR sequences. Among the roughly 410 genotyped donors, approximately 77% belonged to the genetic ancestry cluster associated with self-reported Caucasian donors. The study aimed to test whether cataloging public T cell receptors could reveal signatures of past pathogen exposure. The study profiled the T cell repertoires of hundreds of subjects by immunosequencing and related them to cytomegalovirus serostatus. Along with the roughly 700-subject first cohort, a separate validation cohort of over a hundred different subjects was used. To predict cytomegalovirus infection status, the study brought together high-throughput TCR immunosequencing, statistical association of individual TCRs with disease status, and machine learning. In a later analysis, previously published TCR beta repertoires from about 670 donors were re-analyzed and high-resolution HLA genotyping was added so that TCR occurrence patterns could be studied. Rather than using new phenotypic data, the later analysis identified candidate immune exposures from TCR beta sequences and from how often those sequences occurred across donors. In an earlier analysis of about 590 of the donors, high-throughput TCR beta sequencing was used to judge whether each TCR beta V gene segment behaved as functional or pseudogenic. Donor age, sex, ethnicity and CMV serostatus were compiled together with the repertoire data. A later genetic analysis took genome-wide SNP genotypes for about 55% of the 666 donors and used that subset as a discovery cohort. Every discovery cohort repertoire had been produced on one sequencing platform. HLA typing included class I and class II loci at four-digit resolution. The number of donors typed differed by locus, with about 629-630 for A, B, C, DRB1 and DQB1, around 560 for DQA1, about 610 for DPA1, and some 440 for DPB1. A handful of DR-DQ haplotypes were handled as single units for association and clustering because linkage in the cohort was strong. On average, roughly 200,000 unique TCR beta nucleotide sequences were sequenced per donor among several hundred genotyped donors of the cohort, with roughly 20% of those sequences being non-productive. The paper's findings and limits, for the study overall: In a later analysis, TCR association rates were found to vary across HLA loci, with the most associated TCRs seen for DRB1 alleles and the fewest for HLA-C alleles. Correlated functional status among segregating V segments might be attributable to linkage disequilibrium, but an unknown experimental factor could not be ruled out. The presence/absence analyses assumed that sequencing depth was roughly uniform across donors, and that assumption may not be true. In a later analysis, HLA-associated TCR beta chains showed more clonal expansion and lower generation probabilities than non-associated chains that were equally common. The cohort was sequenced for TCR beta chains only, and without alpha or paired-chain data the features that could be detected were limited. In vitro tests confirmed that three of the cytomegalovirus-associated TCR beta chains recognize cytomegalovirus antigens. The earlier analysis of almost 600 of the donors excluded 15 to 20 rarely observed V segments, including chromosome 9 orphons, because counts were too low. Broadly in line with IMGT annotations, most TCR beta V segments showed up in productive rearrangements about 87% or about 30% of the time in an earlier analysis of approximately 600 of the donors. Specific HLA alleles were associated with 15,000 to 20,000 TCR beta sequences at a false discovery rate of 0.05 in a later analysis. Compared with the approximately 720-donor mean, donors in an Asian-associated ancestry cluster had fewer N-insertions in productive TCRs, according to a later genetic analysis. The sequencing pipeline was judged likely to have produced a cluster of highly shared sequence variants as a technical artifact. The authors suggested that the approach could potentially be generalized to other disease states and immunological phenotypes. A later genetic analysis associated a missense DCLRE1C variant with V-gene and J-gene trimming of TCR beta chains, and an independent cohort replicated the association. HLA typing was unavailable for some donors at each locus, so association tests used only the typed subset. According to a later analysis, most CMV-associated TCR beta chains appeared to be HLA-restricted, and the HLA associations seemed to be driven largely by CMV exposure. Most TCR sequences were observed very rarely across donors, whereas some public TCRs were present in many individuals. In both the original and validation cohorts, the classifier was reported to diagnose cytomegalovirus status with high specificity and sensitivity. Assigning TCR associations to individual alleles was difficult when HLA alleles, especially DR and DQ, strongly co-occurred. Some IMGT-functional V segments, including TRBV6-2 and TRBV6-3, could not be distinguished by the 87-base-pair reads and were therefore excluded. In the study, some 160 TCR beta chains were listed as associated with cytomegalovirus. A further reported finding was that TCR beta sequences accurately predicted the HLA-A and HLA-B alleles for most subjects in the first cohort. The only immune exposure information available for the cohort was CMV serostatus. In a later analysis, several top co-occurrence clusters were reported to appear linked to parvovirus B19, influenza, CMV and Epstein-Barr virus.

V is reduced by 3 bases and J by 4 bases, leaving a spacing of 18 bases between them. There are 16 amino acids in the CDR3, from cysteine to phenylalanine inclusive. The read is trimmed to its CDR3 DNA, 48 bases read in frame from base 1. In the germline V gene, CDR1 corresponds to MGHRA and CDR2 to YSYEKL. Libraries were constructed by the immunoSEQ multiplex PCR assay. For the multiplex PCR, a mixture combining 60 forward primers for TCR Vbeta segments and 13 reverse primers for TCR Jbeta segments was used. Amplification of the CDR3 region of rearranged TCR beta genes was performed with a multiplex PCR assay on genomic DNA. Amplified TCR beta libraries were sequenced as 87-base-pair reads on the Illumina HiSeq System. The authors' analysis ran thus. In a later analysis, tens of millions of unique TCR beta chains were counted across the roughly 700 repertoires, and approximately 9.9 million of these chains were shared by at least two donors. A nearest-neighbor algorithm error-corrected the raw reads and collapsed the reads into unique sequences, merging closely related sequences to remove PCR and sequencing errors. CDR3 sequences were aligned to IMGT reference sequences to assign V, D and J gene segments. For a sequence to be retained, at least a six-nucleotide match to both a V gene segment and a J gene segment was required. Rearrangements were classified as productive when the CDR3 lacked stop codons and remained in frame with V and J, and all other rearrangements were classified as non-productive. Following IMGT convention, CDR3 was defined as the stretch from the second conserved V-encoded cysteine to the conserved J-encoded phenylalanine. The earlier analysis of some 600 of the donors excluded sequences that lacked an unambiguous match to a single V gene segment. An earlier analysis of fewer than 750 of the donors called V segments functional above 56.7% productive rearrangements and segregating when the between-donor standard deviation exceeded 5%. A statistical classification framework was built to diagnose cytomegalovirus status from the catalog of TCR beta chain sequences. V and J gene assignment, in a later analysis, came from comparing TCR nucleotide sequences with IMGT/GENE-DB human TR gene sequences. A later analysis assigned CDR3 sequences and most-parsimonious VDJ recombination scenarios with the TCRdist pipeline. In a later analysis, each TCR beta chain was defined by its CDR3 amino acid sequence together with its V-gene family, and reads lacking a unique V-gene family were excluded. A later analysis removed roughly 590 highly shared, low-generation-probability nucleotide sequences to deal with suspected cross-contamination and a sequencing artifact. A later analysis calculated a clonal expansion index for each public chain from normalized within-repertoire ranks of inferred template counts. In a later analysis, generation probabilities were computed using a VDJ recombination model fitted to out-of-frame rearrangements, and the results were checked against IGoR. A later analysis scored TCR-TCR, TCR-HLA and TCR-CMV co-occurrence with hypergeometric tests, applying a repertoire-size bias correction to TCR pairs. A later analysis estimated false discovery rates by permuting HLA or CMV assignments 20 times. In a later analysis, co-occurring TCRs were grouped using DBSCAN, and TCRdist sequence similarity was added for clustering within HLA-allele-positive subsets. Repertoires with fewer than 30,000 or more than 120,000 public chains, plus five repertoires with anomalous nucleotide sharing, were excluded from co-occurrence clustering. TCRdb provides this immuneACCESS table in a form limited to in-frame rearrangements. Some clones are lacking; in checked studies, under half of them reflect an unresolved V gene, and why the rest are absent is not known. V, J and clone size were drawn from that table, and D and trimming were deduced from the DNA. This sample holds 120,000 or so clones; 74% were observed only once. The top ten clones comprise under 5% of the sample.

The cohort comprised fewer than 700 healthy bone marrow donors. All cohort members were sampled while nominally healthy, although unrecorded immune exposures were likely present. The donor tested CMV seropositive and was one of the 289 seropositive cohort members. Each donor provided a peripheral blood sample, and peripheral blood mononuclear cells were used for TCR beta sequencing. The Qiagen DNeasy Blood Extraction Kit was used to extract genomic DNA from the blood cell samples. As for this clone: No cognate antigen has been identified for it. It has no much larger one-base neighbor in the sample; base qualities were not kept.

The clonotype originates from a man in his forties in good health and CMV-seropositive. The receptor chain draws on TRBV4-1 and TRBJ1-2, and possibly TRBD1, on 5 matching bases. Sample: PBMCs. CDR3 region: CASSHVGGGASYGYTF. DNA sequence: TGCGCCAGCAGCCACGTCGGGGGGGGTGCTAGCTATGGCTACACCTTC.